The clone carrying this T cell receptor (beta chain) was detected ten times or more. V was shortened by 2 bases and J by 6 bases, with 5 bases between the two germline ends. Germline CDR1 reads MNHEY; CDR2 reads SVGEGT. The CDR3 contains 11 residues. The TCR beta CDR3 regions underwent amplification using RNA transcripts as the source. The HTBI primer set served for first-round RT-PCR of the TCR CDR3. MiXCR was run by TCRdb on the multiplex PCR reads, yielding one entry per CDR3 protein. Among 500,000 or so distinct CDR3 sequences listed, roughly 15% were seen once. These data originate in a study of T cells in Graves' hyperthyroidism and ophthalmopathy.

This chain connects TRBV6-2 or TRBV6-3 to TRBJ2-7; D call uncertain. Sequencing was performed on blood. The sequence was collected from a woman between 18 and 29 years old with Graves' ophthalmopathy. The CDR3 region is CASSYATEQYF. The CDR3 DNA follows: TGTGCCAGCAGTTACGCCACCGAGCAGTACTTC.